These 4 T cell receptor beta chains originate from one sample sequenced in a study of CD8+ T cells in alopecia areata. Treatment: oral pan-JAK inhibitor, 5-10 mg twice daily. Extracted RNA was reverse transcribed, and the resulting cDNA served as sequencing template. Libraries were prepared by immunoSEQ multiplex PCR; TCRdb keeps only in-frame clonotypes and omits some of them. Of about 190,000 clones in the sample, around 64% were seen once. This specimen consisted of CD4+ T cells sorted from blood, obtained around week 50, from a patient treated with tofacitinib. The source of these receptors is a human donor with alopecia areata.

This chain joins TRBV6-5 and TRBJ2-5, with 8 positions matching TRBD2. Trimming took 6 bases from V and 5 from J; bases not matched to a gene: 11. Germline CDR1 reads MNHEY; CDR2 reads SVGAGI. CDR3 length: 15 residues. For the CDR3, the DNA is TGTGCCAGCAGAGAGGACGGGGGGGCTCGGGAGACCCAGTACTTC. It specifies CASREDGGARETQYF.

With regard to this clone: Other DNA sequences of this sample code for an identical CDR3. The chain joins TRBV29-1 to TRBJ2-7; D possibly corresponds to TRBD2 (5 bases). The CDR3 runs 11 residues. V was shortened by 2 bases and J by 3 bases, with 5 bases between the two germline ends. From germline, CDR1 is SQVTM and CDR2 ANQGSEA. CDR3 nucleotide sequence: TGCAGCGTTGAACGGGGCTACGAGCAGTACTTC. Amino acid sequence: CSVERGYEQYF.

This clone was seen more than once but under ten times. The chain combines TRBV7-2 with TRBJ1-1, with D tentatively TRBD1 (6 bases). Per germline, CDR1 SGHTA and CDR2 FQGNSA. Trimming removed 3 bases at V and 12 bases at J, with 11 bases between. This CDR3 comprises 11 residues. This CDR3 is CASSFTGKTFF. For the CDR3, the DNA is TGTGCCAGCAGCTTTACAGGGAAGACTTTCTTT.

The chain recombines TRBV11-2 with TRBJ1-1, with a tentative D call TRBD1 (5 bases). In germline, CDR1 is SGHAT, CDR2 FQNNGV. Trimming took off 4 bases at V and 13 bases at J, with 16 bases between the two ends. CDR3 length equals 12 residues. This CDR3 reads CASSSAGIRVFF. The CDR3 coding sequence is TGTGCCAGCAGCTCTGCAGGGATTCGGGTTTTCTTT.